This T cell receptor beta chain was found in a study of human T cells and chemical hapten exposure. About the research overall: Upper-back patch tests with 0.01% DPC were read at 6 days. Across samples, TCR yields varied, mostly owing to small differences in pooled library volumes.

V was pared by 0 bases and J by 5 bases, with 6 bases between. CDR3 size: 13 residues. Germline V gene sequence: CDR1 MNHEY, CDR2 SVGAGI. Time point specified: patch test 2, 6 weeks after DPC sensitization. Treatment given: therapeutic diphenylcyclopropenone sensitization with weekly scalp DPC. Donors were 18 to 70-year-old alopecia patients suitable for DPC. This clonotype was counted between two and nine times. Source study methods: TCR counts had a median of approximately 87,000 per sample and spanned about 20,000 to 700,000. Using its own MiXCR run on the RACE reads, TCRdb lists one record per CDR3 protein. TCRdb, rather than the study authors, made the V and J calls. The sample lists approximately 100,000 distinct CDR3 sequences; 9.2% were seen once.

The rearrangement uses TRBV6-5 and TRBJ2-3; either TRBD1 or TRBD2 may fit D (5 bases each). Source: whole blood, taken in connection with sensitization to the hapten diphenylcyclopropenone (DPC). This TCR derives from a woman aged 40 to 49 with alopecia areata. Some clones in this sample may be carry-over from other donors' samples. Here the CDR3 reads CASSYSRGDTQYF. The CDR3 nucleotides read TGTGCCAGCAGTTACTCGAGGGGAGATACGCAGTATTTT.